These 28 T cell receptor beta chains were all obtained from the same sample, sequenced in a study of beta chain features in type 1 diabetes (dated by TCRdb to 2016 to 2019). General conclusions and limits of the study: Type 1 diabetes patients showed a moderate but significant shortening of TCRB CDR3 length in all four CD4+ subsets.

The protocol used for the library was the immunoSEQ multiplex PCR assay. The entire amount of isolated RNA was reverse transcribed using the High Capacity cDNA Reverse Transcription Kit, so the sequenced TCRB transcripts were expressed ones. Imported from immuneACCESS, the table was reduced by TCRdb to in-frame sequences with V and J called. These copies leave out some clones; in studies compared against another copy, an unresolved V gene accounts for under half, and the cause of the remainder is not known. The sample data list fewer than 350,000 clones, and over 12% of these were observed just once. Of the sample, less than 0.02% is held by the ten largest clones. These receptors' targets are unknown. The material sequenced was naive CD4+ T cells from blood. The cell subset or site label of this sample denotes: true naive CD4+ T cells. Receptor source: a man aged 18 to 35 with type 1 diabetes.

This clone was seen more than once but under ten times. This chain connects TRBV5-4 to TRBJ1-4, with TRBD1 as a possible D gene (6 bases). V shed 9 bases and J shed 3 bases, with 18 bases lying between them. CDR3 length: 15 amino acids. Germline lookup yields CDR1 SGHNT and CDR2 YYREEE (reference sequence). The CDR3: CATRQDGRPNEKLFF. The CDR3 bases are TGTGCCACTCGACAGGATGGAAGACCTAATGAAAAACTGTTTTTT.

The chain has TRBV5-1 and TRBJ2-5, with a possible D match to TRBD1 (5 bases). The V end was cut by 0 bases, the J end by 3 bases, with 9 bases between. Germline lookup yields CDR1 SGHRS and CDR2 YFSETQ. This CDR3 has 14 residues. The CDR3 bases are TGCGCCAGCAGCTTGGAGGGGCTAAAAGAGACCCAGTACTTC. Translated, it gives CASSLEGLKETQYF. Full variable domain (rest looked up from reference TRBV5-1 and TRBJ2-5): KAGVTQTPRYLIKTRGQQVTLSCSPISGHRSVSWYQQTPGQGLQFLFEYFSETQRNKGNFPGRFSGRQFSNSRSEMNVSTLELGDSALYLCASSLEGLKETQYFGPGTRLLVL.

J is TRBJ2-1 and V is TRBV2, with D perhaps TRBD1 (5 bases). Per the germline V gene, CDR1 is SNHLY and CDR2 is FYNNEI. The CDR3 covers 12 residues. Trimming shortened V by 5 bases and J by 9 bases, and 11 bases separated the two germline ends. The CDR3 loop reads CASSRQGTEQFF. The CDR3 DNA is TGTGCCAGCAGTAGGCAGGGAACTGAGCAGTTCTTC.

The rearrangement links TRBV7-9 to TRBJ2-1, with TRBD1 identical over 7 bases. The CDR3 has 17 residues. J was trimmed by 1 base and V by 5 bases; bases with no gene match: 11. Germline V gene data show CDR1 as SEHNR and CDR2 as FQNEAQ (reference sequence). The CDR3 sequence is CASSQPLDRTSYNEQFF. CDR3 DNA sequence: TGTGCCAGCAGCCAACCTCTGGACAGGACTTCCTACAATGAGCAGTTCTTC.

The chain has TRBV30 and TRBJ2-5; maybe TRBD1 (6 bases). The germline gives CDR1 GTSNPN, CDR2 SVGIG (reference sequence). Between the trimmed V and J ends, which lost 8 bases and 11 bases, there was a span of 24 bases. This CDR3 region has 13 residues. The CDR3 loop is CARGGLGRRDQYF. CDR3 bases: TGTGCCCGAGGGGGTTTAGGCCGCCGTGATCAGTACTTC.

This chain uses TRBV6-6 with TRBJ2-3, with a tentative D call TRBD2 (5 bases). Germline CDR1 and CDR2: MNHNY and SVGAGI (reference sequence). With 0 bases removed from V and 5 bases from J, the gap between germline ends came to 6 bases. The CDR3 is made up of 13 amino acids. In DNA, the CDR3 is TGTGCCAGCAGTTACTCAGAGGGAGATACGCAGTATTTT. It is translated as CASSYSEGDTQYF.

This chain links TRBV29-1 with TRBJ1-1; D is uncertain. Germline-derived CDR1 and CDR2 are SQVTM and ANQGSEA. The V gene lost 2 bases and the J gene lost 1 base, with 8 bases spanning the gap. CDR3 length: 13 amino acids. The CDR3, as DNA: TGCAGCGTTGAACGTCAGGAGAACACTGAAGCTTTCTTT. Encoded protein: CSVERQENTEAFF.

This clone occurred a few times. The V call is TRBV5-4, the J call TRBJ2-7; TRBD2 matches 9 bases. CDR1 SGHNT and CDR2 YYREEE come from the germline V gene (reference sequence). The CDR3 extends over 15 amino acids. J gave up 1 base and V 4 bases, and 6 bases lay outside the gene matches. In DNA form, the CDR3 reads TGTGCCAGCAGCCGTAGCGGGAGTCGGTCCTACGAGCAGTACTTC. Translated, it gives CASSRSGSRSYEQYF. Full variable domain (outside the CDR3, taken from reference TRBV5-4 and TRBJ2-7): ETGVTQSPTHLIKTRGQQVTLRCSSQSGHNTVSWYQQALGQGPQFIFQYYREEENGRGNFPPRFSGLQFPNYSSELNVNALELDDSALYLCASSRSGSRSYEQYFGPGTRLTVT.

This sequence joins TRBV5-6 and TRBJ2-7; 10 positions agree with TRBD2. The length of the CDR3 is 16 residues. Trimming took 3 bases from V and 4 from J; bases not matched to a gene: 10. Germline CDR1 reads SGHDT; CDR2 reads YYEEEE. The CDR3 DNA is TGTGCCAGCAGCTCACTAGGACTAGCGGCAACTTACGAGCAGTACTTC. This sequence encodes CASSSLGLAATYEQYF.

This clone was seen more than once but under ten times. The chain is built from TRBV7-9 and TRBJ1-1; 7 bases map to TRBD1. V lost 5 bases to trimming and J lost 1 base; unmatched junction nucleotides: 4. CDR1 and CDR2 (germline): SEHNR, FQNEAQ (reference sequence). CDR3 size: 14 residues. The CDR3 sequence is CASSIQGRNTEAFF. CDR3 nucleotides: TGTGCCAGCAGCATACAGGGGCGGAACACTGAAGCTTTCTTT.

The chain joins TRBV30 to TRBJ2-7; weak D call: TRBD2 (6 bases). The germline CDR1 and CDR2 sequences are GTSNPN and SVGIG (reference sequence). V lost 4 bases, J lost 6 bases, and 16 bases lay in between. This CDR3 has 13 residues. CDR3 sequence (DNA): TGTGCCTGGAACCGTGGGGGGACGTTCGAGCAGTACTTC. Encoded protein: CAWNRGGTFEQYF.

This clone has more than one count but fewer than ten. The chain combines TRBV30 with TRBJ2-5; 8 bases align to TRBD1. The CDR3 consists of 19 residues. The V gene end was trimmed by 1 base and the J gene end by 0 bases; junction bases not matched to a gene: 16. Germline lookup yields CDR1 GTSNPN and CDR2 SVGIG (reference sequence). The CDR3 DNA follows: TGTGCCTGGAGTGCAATCCGGACAGGGCTATTTCGGTACCAAGAGACCCAGTACTTC. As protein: CAWSAIRTGLFRYQETQYF.

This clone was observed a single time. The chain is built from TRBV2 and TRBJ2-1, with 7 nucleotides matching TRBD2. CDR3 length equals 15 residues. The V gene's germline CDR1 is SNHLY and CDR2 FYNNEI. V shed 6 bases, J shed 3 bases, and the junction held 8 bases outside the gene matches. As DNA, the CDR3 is TGTGCCAGCAGCGGCCTAGCGGTCCGCTACAATGAGCAGTTCTTC. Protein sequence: CASSGLAVRYNEQFF.

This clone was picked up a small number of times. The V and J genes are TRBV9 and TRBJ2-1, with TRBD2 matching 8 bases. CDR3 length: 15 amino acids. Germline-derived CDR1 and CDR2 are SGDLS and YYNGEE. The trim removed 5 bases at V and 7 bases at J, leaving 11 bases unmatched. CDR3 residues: CASRRISGSSNEQFF. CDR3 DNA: TGTGCCAGCAGGAGGATAAGCGGGAGTTCTAATGAGCAGTTCTTC.

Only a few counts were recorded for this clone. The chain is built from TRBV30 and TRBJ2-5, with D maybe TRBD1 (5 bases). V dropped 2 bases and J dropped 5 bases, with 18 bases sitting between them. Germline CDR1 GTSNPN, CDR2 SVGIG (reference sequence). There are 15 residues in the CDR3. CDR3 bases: TGTGCCTGGAGTCGATCCTTCAGGGTTTTGGAGACCCAGTACTTC. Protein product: CAWSRSFRVLETQYF.

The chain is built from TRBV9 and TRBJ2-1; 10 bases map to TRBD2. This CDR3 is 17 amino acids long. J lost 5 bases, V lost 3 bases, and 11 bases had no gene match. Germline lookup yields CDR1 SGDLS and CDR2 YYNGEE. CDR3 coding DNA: TGTGCCAGCAGCGCGCCCGGGAGTACTAGCGGGGACAATGAGCAGTTCTTC. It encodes CASSAPGSTSGDNEQFF.

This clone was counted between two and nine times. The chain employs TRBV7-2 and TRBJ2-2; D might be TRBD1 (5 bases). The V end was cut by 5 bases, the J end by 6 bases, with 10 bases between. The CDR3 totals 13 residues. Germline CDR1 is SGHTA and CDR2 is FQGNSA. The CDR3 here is CASSRSGPGELFF. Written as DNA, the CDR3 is TGTGCCAGCAGCCGATCAGGGCCCGGGGAGCTGTTTTTT. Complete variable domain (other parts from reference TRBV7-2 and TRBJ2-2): GAGVSQSPSNKVTEKGKDVELRCDPISGHTALYWYRQSLGQGLEFLIYFQGNSAPDKSGLPSDRFSAERTGGSVSTLTIQRTQQEDSAVYLCASSRSGPGELFFGEGSRLTVL.

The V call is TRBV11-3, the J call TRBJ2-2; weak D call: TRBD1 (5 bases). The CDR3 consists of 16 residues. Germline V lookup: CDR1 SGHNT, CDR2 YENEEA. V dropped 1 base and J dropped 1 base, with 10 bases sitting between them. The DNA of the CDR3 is TGTGCCAGCAGCTTAGCGGCAGGGTTGAACACCGGGGAGCTGTTTTTT. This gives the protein CASSLAAGLNTGELFF.

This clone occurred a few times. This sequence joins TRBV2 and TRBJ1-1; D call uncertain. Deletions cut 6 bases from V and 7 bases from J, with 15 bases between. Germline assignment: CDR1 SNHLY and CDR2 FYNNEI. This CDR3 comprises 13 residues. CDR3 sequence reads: CASRDRQAGEAFF. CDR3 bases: TGTGCCAGCAGGGATCGACAAGCGGGTGAAGCTTTCTTT.

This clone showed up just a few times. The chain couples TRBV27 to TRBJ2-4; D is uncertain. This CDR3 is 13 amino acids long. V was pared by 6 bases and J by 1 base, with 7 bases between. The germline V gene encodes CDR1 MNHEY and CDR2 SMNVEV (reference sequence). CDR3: CASSPQAKNIQYF. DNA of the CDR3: TGTGCCAGCAGCCCCCAGGCCAAAAACATTCAGTACTTC.

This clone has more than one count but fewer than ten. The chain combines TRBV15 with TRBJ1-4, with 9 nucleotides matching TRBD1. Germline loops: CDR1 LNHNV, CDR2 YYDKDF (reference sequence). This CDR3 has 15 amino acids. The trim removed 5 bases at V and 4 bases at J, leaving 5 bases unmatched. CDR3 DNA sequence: TGTGCCACCAGCGCCCCGGGACAGGGTAATGAAAAACTGTTTTTT. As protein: CATSAPGQGNEKLFF. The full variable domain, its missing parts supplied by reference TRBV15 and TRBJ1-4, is DAMVIQNPRYQVTQFGKPVTLSCSQTLNHNVMYWYQQKSSQAPKLLFHYYDKDFNNEADTPDNFQSRRPNTSFCFLDIRSPGLGDTAMYLCATSAPGQGNEKLFFGSGTQLSVL.

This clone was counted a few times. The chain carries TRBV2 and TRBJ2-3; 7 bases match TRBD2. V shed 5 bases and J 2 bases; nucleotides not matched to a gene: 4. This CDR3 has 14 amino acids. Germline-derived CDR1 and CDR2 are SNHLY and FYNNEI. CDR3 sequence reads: CASSFGGSTDTQYF. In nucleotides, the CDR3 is TGTGCCAGCAGTTTCGGGGGGTCCACAGATACGCAGTATTTT.

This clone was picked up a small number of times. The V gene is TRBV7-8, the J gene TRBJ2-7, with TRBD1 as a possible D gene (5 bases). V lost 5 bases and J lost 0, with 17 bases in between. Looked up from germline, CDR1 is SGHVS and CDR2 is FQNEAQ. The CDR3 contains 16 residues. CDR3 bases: TGTGCCAGCAGCCCGAAGGCGGCAGGGCCCTCCTACGAGCAGTACTTC. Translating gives CASSPKAAGPSYEQYF.

CDR3 region: CAWTSLPGSYNSPLHF. CDR3 coding DNA: TGTGCCTGGACCTCTCTCCCGGGGAGCTATAATTCACCCCTCCACTTT. The chain uses TRBV30 and TRBJ1-6, with D unclear. In germline, CDR1 is GTSNPN, CDR2 SVGIG (reference sequence). The CDR3 is 16 amino acids. The ends were cut back, 4 bases at V and 3 bases at J, with 16 bases in the middle.

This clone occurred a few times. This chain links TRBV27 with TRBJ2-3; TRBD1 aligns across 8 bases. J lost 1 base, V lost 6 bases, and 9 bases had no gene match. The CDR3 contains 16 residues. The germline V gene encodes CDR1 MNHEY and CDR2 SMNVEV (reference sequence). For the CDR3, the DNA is TGTGCCAGCAGCCAGACCCCGGACAGGGGCACAGATACGCAGTATTTT. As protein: CASSQTPDRGTDTQYF.

In nucleotides, the CDR3 is TGTGCCAGCAGCTTGGCCAATCGCGGGGGGGAGCAGTTCTTC. Its translation is CASSLANRGGEQFF. The chain carries TRBV5-4 and TRBJ2-1; 8 bases are shared with TRBD2. Trimming cost V 0 bases and J 10 bases; bases outside gene matches: 6. The CDR3 is 14 residues long. CDR1 is SGHNT and CDR2 is YYREEE in the germline V gene (reference sequence). The full variable domain, in which reference TRBV5-4 and TRBJ2-1 provide the parts outside the CDR3, is ETGVTQSPTHLIKTRGQQVTLRCSSQSGHNTVSWYQQALGQGPQFIFQYYREEENGRGNFPPRFSGLQFPNYSSELNVNALELDDSALYLCASSLANRGGEQFFGPGTRLTVL.

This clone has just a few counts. CDR3 bases: TGTGCCAGCAGCTTTACGGAGTCCTCCTACAATGAGCAGTTCTTC. Amino acid sequence: CASSFTESSYNEQFF. The chain recombines TRBV11-2 with TRBJ2-1; D gene uncertain. The CDR3 spans 15 residues. Germline-derived CDR1 and CDR2 are SGHAT and FQNNGV. Trimming removed 3 bases at V and 0 bases at J, with 9 bases between.

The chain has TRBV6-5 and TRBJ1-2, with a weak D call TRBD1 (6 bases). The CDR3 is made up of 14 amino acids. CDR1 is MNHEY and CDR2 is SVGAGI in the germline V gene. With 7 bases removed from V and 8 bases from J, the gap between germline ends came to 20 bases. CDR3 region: CASTPRAGDTGYTF. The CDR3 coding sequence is TGTGCCAGCACCCCACGGGCAGGGGATACGGGCTACACCTTC.